The 25 T cell receptor beta chains below all came from one sample that was sequenced in a study of CD8+CD57+ T cells in acquired aplastic anemia. Profiles of TCR beta VDJ and CDR3 were generated from a genomic DNA template. TCRdb re-derived calls from the reads in MiXCR, one entry per CDR3 protein. The table lists about 290,000 distinct CDR3 sequences, 45% to 65% of them singletons, with around 1.2% in the top ten. Selection for sequencing was limited to patients who had shown CD8+CD57+ cell expansion by flow cytometry. The sequencing sample was made of sorted CD4+, CD8+, or CD8+CD57+ T cells (not recorded which) from PBMCs. Receptors were obtained from a human donor with aplastic anemia.

The V call is TRBV7-8, the J call TRBJ2-7; 7 bases agree with TRBD1. The length of the CDR3 is 14 residues. CDR1 is SGHVS and CDR2 is FQNEAQ in the germline V gene. V lost 6 bases to trimming and J lost 2 bases; unmatched junction nucleotides: 7. The CDR3 here is CASSAQGRAYEQYF. The CDR3 bases are TGTGCCAGCAGTGCACAGGGGCGAGCCTACGAGCAGTACTTC. Drawing the rest from reference TRBV7-8 and TRBJ2-7, the complete variable domain is GAGVSQSPRYKVAKRGQDVALRCDPISGHVSLFWYQQALGQGPEFLTYFQNEAQLDKSGLPSDRFFAERPEGSVSTLKIQRTQQEDSAVYLCASSAQGRAYEQYFGPGTRLTVT.

This clonotype has a count of ten or more. The genes are TRBV5-6 and TRBJ2-7, with TRBD1 identical over 10 bases. V dropped 0 bases and J dropped 3; count of bases not matched to a gene: 6. This CDR3 is built from 16 residues. Germline V gene lookup returns CDR1 SGHDT and CDR2 YYEEEE. The CDR3 is CASSLVGTGVFYEQYF. In DNA form, the CDR3 reads TGTGCCAGCAGCTTGGTGGGGACAGGGGTTTTCTACGAGCAGTACTTC.

The chain links TRBV20-1 to TRBJ2-7; 8 bases map to TRBD1. The ends lost 0 bases at V and 3 bases at J; junction bases unmatched: 7. CDR3 length: 15 residues. Germline-derived CDR1 and CDR2 are DFQATT and SNEGSKA (reference sequence). In nucleotides, the CDR3 is TGCAGTGCTAGAGACGACGGACAGGGCATCTACGAGCAGTACTTC. This sequence encodes CSARDDGQGIYEQYF.

The chain couples TRBV7-2 to TRBJ2-7, with 13 bases matching TRBD2. Germline CDR1 and CDR2: SGHTA and FQGNSA. The CDR3 is 17 residues long. V shed 5 bases, J shed 2 bases, and the junction held 9 bases outside the gene matches. The CDR3 DNA sequence: TGTGCCAGCAGCCGCACTAGCGGGGGGGCTACCCCCTACGAGCAGTACTTC. Translation gives CASSRTSGGATPYEQYF. The variable domain in full, completed from reference TRBV7-2 and TRBJ2-7, reads GAGVSQSPSNKVTEKGKDVELRCDPISGHTALYWYRQSLGQGLEFLIYFQGNSAPDKSGLPSDRFSAERTGGSVSTLTIQRTQQEDSAVYLCASSRTSGGATPYEQYFGPGTRLTVT.

This clonotype occurred many times. The chain recombines TRBV10-2 with TRBJ2-7, with D perhaps TRBD2 (6 bases). Trimming left V 3 bases short and J 3 bases short, with 18 bases between. Looked up from germline, CDR1 is WSHSY and CDR2 is SAAADI. The CDR3 spans 16 residues. CDR3: CASSDPGSTRGYEQYF. DNA for the CDR3: TGCGCCAGCAGTGATCCTGGATCGACTAGGGGCTACGAGCAGTACTTC.

The chain carries TRBV5-1 and TRBJ1-1; no clear D. This CDR3 contains 14 residues. Trimming cost V 0 bases and J 0 bases, with 6 bases left between them. The V gene's germline CDR1 is SGHRS and CDR2 YFSETQ. Here the CDR3 DNA reads TGCGCCAGCAGCTTGGTATCGGTGAACACTGAAGCTTTCTTT. Residues: CASSLVSVNTEAFF.

This clonotype has only one observation. The chain couples TRBV5-1 to TRBJ2-1; tentatively, D is TRBD1 (6 bases). CDR1 is SGHRS, CDR2 YFSETQ, per germline. The V end was cut by 5 bases, the J end by 6 bases, with 15 bases between. CDR3 length: 14 residues. CDR3 bases: TGCGCCAGCAGGACGACAACAGGGTCCAATGAGCAGTTCTTC. Translating it yields CASRTTTGSNEQFF. The entire variable domain, with the rest obtained from reference TRBV5-1 and TRBJ2-1, is as follows: KAGVTQTPRYLIKTRGQQVTLSCSPISGHRSVSWYQQTPGQGLQFLFEYFSETQRNKGNFPGRFSGRQFSNSRSEMNVSTLELGDSALYLCASRTTTGSNEQFFGPGTRLTVL.

V is TRBV7-9 and J is TRBJ1-6, with TRBD1 matching over 9 bases. Germline CDR1 is SEHNR and CDR2 is FQNEAQ (reference sequence). The ends lost 5 bases at V and 10 bases at J; junction bases unmatched: 12. The CDR3 sequence is 16 residues long. This CDR3 is CASSDPGQGQDSPLHF. The CDR3 nucleotides are TGTGCCAGCAGCGACCCGGGACAGGGTCAAGACTCACCCCTCCACTTT. The complete variable domain, with remaining parts taken from reference TRBV7-9 and TRBJ1-6, reads DTGVSQNPRHKITKRGQNVTFRCDPISEHNRLYWYRQTLGQGPEFLTYFQNEAQLEKSRLLSDRFSAERPKGSFSTLEIQRTEQGDSAMYLCASSDPGQGQDSPLHFGNGTRLTVT.

The chain joins TRBV29-1 to TRBJ1-6; TRBD1 agrees at 8 bases. The junction had 10 bases not matched to a gene; V was cut back by 8 bases and J by 4 bases. CDR1 and CDR2 from the germline V gene are SQVTM and ANQGSEA. There are 15 residues in the CDR3. DNA for the CDR3: TGCAGCTTACGCCGGGACAGGATATATAATTCACCCCTCCACTTT. It translates to CSLRRDRIYNSPLHF.

This chain links TRBV7-9 with TRBJ2-7, with 11 bases lining up with TRBD1. The CDR3 contains 14 residues. The junction had 12 bases not matched to a gene; V was cut back by 8 bases and J by 9 bases. The germline V gene has CDR1 SEHNR and CDR2 FQNEAQ (reference sequence). Here the CDR3 reads CASRSGTGGMWQYF. The DNA of the CDR3 is TGTGCCAGCCGCTCCGGGACAGGGGGAATGTGGCAGTACTTC. Based on the CDR3 plus reference TRBV7-9 and TRBJ2-7, the full variable domain is DTGVSQNPRHKITKRGQNVTFRCDPISEHNRLYWYRQTLGQGPEFLTYFQNEAQLEKSRLLSDRFSAERPKGSFSTLEIQRTEQGDSAMYLCASRSGTGGMWQYFGPGTRLTVT.

The chain recombines TRBV6-5 with TRBJ1-4; D possibly corresponds to TRBD1 (5 bases). The germline V and J ends were trimmed by 4 bases and 13 bases, with 13 bases remaining between them. CDR3 length: 12 amino acids. In germline, CDR1 is MNHEY, CDR2 SVGAGI. In DNA form, the CDR3 reads TGTGCCAGCAGTTTACTAGGGGAGAGACTGTTTTTT. Its translation: CASSLLGERLFF.

This clonotype was seen a single time. The chain uses TRBV19 and TRBJ1-2; 8 bases fit TRBD1. The CDR3 covers 15 residues. Per the germline V gene, CDR1 is LNHDA and CDR2 is SQIVND (reference sequence). V was clipped by 5 bases and J by 1 base; unmatched bases: 6. The CDR3 protein is CASSVTGAFNYGYTF. The DNA of the CDR3 is TGTGCCAGTAGTGTGACAGGGGCCTTTAACTATGGCTACACCTTC. Full variable domain (remainder filled in from reference TRBV19 and TRBJ1-2): DGGITQSPKYLFRKEGQNVTLSCEQNLNHDAMYWYRQDPGQGLRLIYYSQIVNDFQKGDIAEGYSVSREKKESFPLTVTSAQKNPTAFYLCASSVTGAFNYGYTFGSGTRLTVV.

The chain combines TRBV20-1 with TRBJ2-1, with TRBD2 matching 10 bases. The CDR3 covers 14 residues. V lost 6 bases and J lost 6; bases outside the gene matches: 8. Per the germline V gene, CDR1 is DFQATT and CDR2 is SNEGSKA (reference sequence). CDR3 region: CSALKGLASNEQFF. The CDR3 region has the DNA TGCAGTGCCCTGAAGGGACTAGCGAGCAATGAGCAGTTCTTC.

This chain uses TRBV5-8 with TRBJ2-4, with D perhaps TRBD1 or TRBD2 (7 bases each). This CDR3 region has 19 residues. V was trimmed by 6 bases and J by 1 base, leaving 26 bases between them. Germline CDR1 SGHTS, CDR2 YDEGEE. The CDR3 is CASTEAGGREPVAKNIQYF. The CDR3 nucleotides are TGTGCCAGCACGGAGGCAGGGGGGAGGGAGCCAGTGGCCAAAAACATTCAGTACTTC.

The chain couples TRBV20-1 to TRBJ2-7; 9 nucleotides match TRBD2. The CDR3 has 15 amino acids. Germline V CDR1 and CDR2: DFQATT, SNEGSKA (reference sequence). V shed 3 bases and J 0 bases; nucleotides not matched to a gene: 6. The CDR3 here is CSASISGGRSYEQYF. DNA of the CDR3: TGCAGTGCTAGCATTAGCGGGGGCCGCTCCTACGAGCAGTACTTC.

This clonotype was picked up many times. J is TRBJ1-2 and V is TRBV2, with D possibly TRBD1 on 5 matching bases. Germline V lookup: CDR1 SNHLY, CDR2 FYNNEI. This CDR3 spans 14 amino acids. With 7 bases removed from V and 7 bases from J, the gap between germline ends came to 19 bases. CDR3 in amino acids: CASTQRGNSGGYTF. The CDR3 nucleotides read TGTGCCAGCACCCAAAGGGGCAATTCGGGTGGCTACACCTTC. The entire variable domain, with the rest obtained from reference TRBV2 and TRBJ1-2, is as follows: EPEVTQTPSHQVTQMGQEVILRCVPISNHLYFYWYRQILGQKVEFLVSFYNNEISEKSEIFDDQFSVERPDGSNFTLKIRSTKLEDSAMYFCASTQRGNSGGYTFGSGTRLTVV.

The rearrangement uses TRBV7-9 and TRBJ2-1; 14 bases agree with TRBD2. J gave up 2 bases and V 5 bases, and 20 bases lay outside the gene matches. Germline CDR1 SEHNR, CDR2 FQNEAQ (reference sequence). The CDR3 sequence is 22 residues long. CDR3 coding DNA: TGTGCCAGCAGCCTTACAAGTCTGGGACTAGCGGGAGACCGTCATACCTACAATGAGCAGTTCTTC. Translation gives CASSLTSLGLAGDRHTYNEQFF.

The table lists this clonotype with a few counts. The rearrangement joins TRBV7-8 to TRBJ2-7; D is ambiguous. This CDR3 is 12 amino acids long. The V and J ends lost 4 bases and 2 bases respectively, with 6 bases between them. Germline lookup yields CDR1 SGHVS and CDR2 FQNEAQ. The CDR3 reads CASSSATYEQYF. CDR3 in DNA: TGTGCCAGCAGCTCAGCCACCTACGAGCAGTACTTC.

The chain employs TRBV7-9 and TRBJ2-3; D remains unclear. The CDR3 spans 11 residues. V lost 5 bases to trimming and J lost 6 bases, with 6 bases between them. CDR1 and CDR2 (germline): SEHNR, FQNEAQ (reference sequence). The CDR3 DNA reads TGTGCCAGCAGCGCCCGGGATACGCAGTATTTT. As protein: CASSARDTQYF.

In this sample, this clonotype turned up many times. The rearrangement links TRBV19 to TRBJ1-5; D remains ambiguous. V lost 3 bases and J lost 6, with 9 bases in between. CDR3 length: 13 residues. From germline, CDR1 is LNHDA and CDR2 SQIVND (reference sequence). CDR3 residues: CASSMIILQPQHF. DNA for the CDR3: TGTGCCAGTAGTATGATTATACTTCAGCCCCAGCATTTT. The full variable domain, in which reference TRBV19 and TRBJ1-5 provide the parts outside the CDR3, is DGGITQSPKYLFRKEGQNVTLSCEQNLNHDAMYWYRQDPGQGLRLIYYSQIVNDFQKGDIAEGYSVSREKKESFPLTVTSAQKNPTAFYLCASSMIILQPQHFGDGTRLSIL.

This CDR3 reads CATRNGSWETQYF. Here the CDR3 DNA reads TGTGCCACCAGGAACGGGAGTTGGGAGACCCAGTACTTC. V is TRBV24-1 and J is TRBJ2-5, with TRBD2 as a possible D gene (6 bases). Trimming left V 7 bases short and J 5 bases short, with 13 bases between. Germline V gives CDR1 KGHDR, CDR2 SFDVKD. The CDR3 runs 13 residues.

The V gene is TRBV19, the J gene TRBJ1-1; no clear D. Looked up from germline, CDR1 is LNHDA and CDR2 is SQIVND (reference sequence). Trimming cost V 5 bases and J 1 base, with 8 bases left between them. The CDR3 sequence is 13 residues long. CDR3 in amino acids: CASSWRENTEAFF. Written as DNA, the CDR3 is TGTGCCAGTAGTTGGAGGGAGAACACTGAAGCTTTCTTT.

The J gene is TRBJ2-2, the V gene TRBV24-1, with TRBD1 matching 9 bases. The CDR3 consists of 16 residues. Germline loops: CDR1 KGHDR, CDR2 SFDVKD. V trimming: 3 bases; J trimming: 4 bases; junction bases outside the gene matches: 5. Here the CDR3 reads CATSDQGQGPTGELFF. For the CDR3, the DNA is TGTGCCACCAGTGATCAGGGACAGGGACCCACCGGGGAGCTGTTTTTT.

The rearrangement uses TRBV12-3 or TRBV12-4 and TRBJ1-5, with D uncertain. This CDR3 contains 13 residues. V was trimmed by 5 bases and J by 9 bases, leaving 14 bases between them. As DNA, the CDR3 is TGTGCCAGCAGTCCAATGGATGGTCGGCCCCAGCATTTT. It codes for CASSPMDGRPQHF.

This clonotype was seen more than once but under ten times. The chain couples TRBV25-1 to TRBJ1-4, with TRBD1 matching 7 bases. The CDR3 has 17 amino acids. CDR1 and CDR2 (germline): MGHDK, SYGVNS. V lost 2 bases to trimming and J lost 0 bases; unmatched junction nucleotides: 6. In nucleotides, the CDR3 is TGTGCCAGCAGTGAAATCGCCGGGACAGCAACTAATGAAAAACTGTTTTTT. This codes for CASSEIAGTATNEKLFF.